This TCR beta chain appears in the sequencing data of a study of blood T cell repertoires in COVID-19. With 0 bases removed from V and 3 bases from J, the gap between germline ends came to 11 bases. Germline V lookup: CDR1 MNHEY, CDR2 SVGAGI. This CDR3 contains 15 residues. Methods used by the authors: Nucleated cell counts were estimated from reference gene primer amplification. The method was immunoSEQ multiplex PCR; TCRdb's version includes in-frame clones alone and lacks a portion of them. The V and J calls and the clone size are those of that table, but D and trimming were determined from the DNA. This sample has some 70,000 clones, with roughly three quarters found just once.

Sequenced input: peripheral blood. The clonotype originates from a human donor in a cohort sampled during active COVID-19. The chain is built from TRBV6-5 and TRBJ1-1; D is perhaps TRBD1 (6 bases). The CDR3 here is CASSYSDPGDTEAFF. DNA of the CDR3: TGTGCCAGCAGTTACTCGGACCCAGGGGACACTGAAGCTTTCTTT.